The 25 T cell receptor beta chains reported below all come from one sample, sequenced in a study of T cell responses to AZD1222 COVID-19 vaccine. Data came from immunoSEQ multiplex PCR; TCRdb stores just in-frame clones and leaves some out. Of around 70,000 clones listed, about four fifths are singletons. Sequenced material: peripheral blood, taken on day 0 of MenACWY control vaccination. These receptors originate from an adult in good health.

This clone was seen only once. The chain carries TRBV6-5 and TRBJ1-1; D is undetermined. CDR1 MNHEY and CDR2 SVGAGI come from the germline V gene. The CDR3 is 13 amino acids. The V and J ends lost 4 bases and 0 bases respectively, with 6 bases between them. CDR3 residues: CASSLSVNTEAFF. CDR3 nucleotide sequence: TGTGCCAGCAGTTTGTCAGTGAACACTGAAGCTTTCTTT.

The chain is built from TRBV24-1 and TRBJ2-1; D unclear. Trimming removed 3 bases from V and 8 bases from J, with 13 bases in between. CDR1 KGHDR and CDR2 SFDVKD come from the germline V gene. The CDR3 contains 14 residues. DNA of the CDR3: TGTGCCACCAGTGATCCCTCTAGGATGGATGAGCAGTTCTTC. Its protein is CATSDPSRMDEQFF.

The rearrangement links TRBV6-4 to TRBJ2-6, with D unclear. This CDR3 is built from 14 residues. Germline loops: CDR1 MRHNA, CDR2 SNTAGT. Trimming stripped 5 bases from V and 3 bases from J, with 8 bases between. The CDR3 DNA follows: TGTGCCAGCAGTCCCGAGTATGGGGCCAACGTCCTGACTTTC. This encodes CASSPEYGANVLTF.

V gene TRBV5-1 combines with J gene TRBJ1-2; a possible D gene is TRBD1 (5 bases). This CDR3 spans 14 amino acids. The V and J ends lost 7 bases and 6 bases respectively, with 19 bases between them. Germline V CDR1 and CDR2: SGHRS, YFSETQ. The CDR3 nucleotides read TGCGCCAGCGCCCTAGGGCAGGGAGGGGATGGCTACACCTTC. Protein: CASALGQGGDGYTF.

The V and J genes are TRBV18 and TRBJ2-1; D is possibly TRBD2 (5 bases). Germline V CDR1 and CDR2: KGHSH, LQKENI. Trimming pared 0 bases from V and 5 bases from J, leaving 11 bases between. The CDR3 runs 15 residues. Written as DNA, the CDR3 is TGTGCCAGCTCACCACCGGATTGGAGGAACAATGAGCAGTTCTTC. It is translated as CASSPPDWRNNEQFF.

V is TRBV19 and J is TRBJ2-7; D may be TRBD2 (5 bases). Trimming took 2 bases from V and 6 from J, leaving 23 bases between them. Germline assignment: CDR1 LNHDA and CDR2 SQIVND (reference sequence). CDR3 length: 17 amino acids. The CDR3 DNA sequence: TGTGCCAGTAGTATATTTGACTATAGAGAGTCCGTGTCCGAGCAGTACTTC. Its protein is CASSIFDYRESVSEQYF.

V and J are TRBV7-9 and TRBJ2-1; 7 bases map to TRBD2. J gave up 5 bases and V 8 bases, and 6 bases lay outside the gene matches. The germline V gene has CDR1 SEHNR and CDR2 FQNEAQ (reference sequence). This CDR3 contains 13 residues. The CDR3 loop is CASGGLLNNEQFF. The CDR3 nucleotides are TGTGCCAGCGGGGGACTACTAAACAATGAGCAGTTCTTC.

This clone was picked up one time. J is TRBJ2-7 and V is TRBV19; 9 bases fit TRBD2. J was trimmed by 3 bases and V by 0 bases; bases with no gene match: 0. Germline assignment: CDR1 LNHDA and CDR2 SQIVND (reference sequence). The CDR3 contains 14 residues. CDR3 DNA sequence: TGTGCCAGTAGTATAGATAGCGGGAGCTACGAGCAGTACTTC. It is translated as CASSIDSGSYEQYF.

Written as DNA, the CDR3 is TGTGCCTGGAGTGTGAAGTCATTGGGCTTGAATGAGCAGTTCTTC. As protein: CAWSVKSLGLNEQFF. The V and J genes are TRBV30 and TRBJ2-1; D call uncertain. CDR1 and CDR2 from the germline V gene are GTSNPN and SVGIG (reference sequence). CDR3 length: 15 amino acids. V lost 0 bases and J 7 bases, leaving 16 bases between the germline ends.

The chain has TRBV7-9 and TRBJ2-5; D unclear. CDR1 SEHNR and CDR2 FQNEAQ come from the germline V gene (reference sequence). The CDR3 covers 18 residues. The ends were cut back, 5 bases at V and 2 bases at J, with 24 bases in the middle. CDR3 in DNA: TGTGCCAGCAGCACCTCGCCTTTGGGGTCCTCAAGGCAAGAGACCCAGTACTTC. The encoded protein is CASSTSPLGSSRQETQYF.

CDR3 coding DNA: TGTGCCAGCAGCTTGCAGGGGGCATCTCTGCCTTTCTTT. It encodes CASSLQGASLPFF. The V and J genes are TRBV5-6 and TRBJ1-1, with 8 positions matching TRBD1. Germline CDR1 reads SGHDT; CDR2 reads YYEEEE. The CDR3 is made up of 13 amino acids. V shed 1 base, J shed 12 bases, and the junction held 8 bases outside the gene matches.

The chain uses TRBV11-2 and TRBJ2-7; D perhaps matches TRBD1 (6 bases). Germline assignment: CDR1 SGHAT and CDR2 FQNNGV. V was pared by 5 bases and J by 5 bases, with 13 bases between. There are 13 residues in the CDR3. CDR3: CASSTGTIHEQYF. As DNA, the CDR3 is TGTGCCAGCAGCACCGGGACAATCCACGAGCAGTACTTC.

V is TRBV28 and J is TRBJ2-4, with no clear D. There are 17 residues in the CDR3. Germline V gene data show CDR1 as MDHEN and CDR2 as SYDVKM. V lost 1 base, J lost 0 bases, and 13 bases lay in between. Here the CDR3 reads CASSLSPMGLAKNIQYF. CDR3 coding DNA: TGTGCCAGCAGTTTATCACCGATGGGTTTAGCCAAAAACATTCAGTACTTC.

This clone was seen only once. This chain uses TRBV18 with TRBJ2-7, with D possibly matching TRBD1 (5 bases). CDR3 length: 13 amino acids. Per germline, CDR1 KGHSH and CDR2 LQKENI. With 2 bases removed from V and 6 bases from J, the gap between germline ends came to 11 bases. CDR3 nucleotides: TGTGCCAGCTCACCAGCAGGGCAGGGCGAGCAGTACTTC. Translated, it gives CASSPAGQGEQYF.

The chain links TRBV28 to TRBJ1-4; 8 bases map to TRBD1. V lost 5 bases to trimming and J lost 7 bases; unmatched junction nucleotides: 9. Germline CDR1 MDHEN, CDR2 SYDVKM. The CDR3 is made up of 15 amino acids. The CDR3 sequence: CASSTLDRATEKLFF. The CDR3 DNA is TGTGCCAGCAGTACGCTGGACAGGGCGACTGAAAAACTGTTTTTT. The full variable domain, its missing parts supplied by reference TRBV28 and TRBJ1-4, is DVKVTQSSRYLVKRTGEKVFLECVQDMDHENMFWYRQDPGLGLRLIYFSYDVKMKEKGDIPEGYSVSREKKERFSLILESASTNQTSMYLCASSTLDRATEKLFFGSGTQLSVL.

The chain carries TRBV5-5 and TRBJ2-2, with a tentative D call TRBD1 (6 bases). Germline CDR1 SGHKS, CDR2 YYEKEE (reference sequence). The CDR3 length is 16 residues. The V and J ends lost 4 bases and 2 bases respectively, with 15 bases between them. Written as DNA, the CDR3 is TGTGCCAGCAGCCTCCCCAGGGGCCAAAACACCGGGGAGCTGTTTTTT. This gives the protein CASSLPRGQNTGELFF.

This sequence joins TRBV6-5 and TRBJ2-7, with D unresolved. CDR3 length: 14 residues. Germline-derived CDR1 and CDR2 are MNHEY and SVGAGI. V lost 2 bases and J lost 3, with 11 bases in between. CDR3 protein: CASSYASSGYEQYF. The CDR3 nucleotides are TGTGCCAGCAGTTACGCATCCTCCGGCTACGAGCAGTACTTC.

The chain couples TRBV4-2 to TRBJ1-3; D call uncertain. V was clipped by 0 bases and J by 2 bases, with 8 bases between them. The CDR3 has 15 residues. Germline CDR1 is LGHNA and CDR2 is YNFKEQ. In DNA form, the CDR3 reads TGTGCCAGCAGCCAAGATAAGGGTCCTGGAAACACCATATATTTT. Its translation: CASSQDKGPGNTIYF.

J is TRBJ1-1 and V is TRBV5-1; D unresolved. Germline CDR1 reads SGHRS; CDR2 reads YFSETQ. Between the trimmed V and J ends, which lost 7 bases and 2 bases, there was a span of 6 bases. The CDR3 contains 11 residues. CDR3 region: CASRSNTEAFF. CDR3 nucleotide sequence: TGCGCCAGCCGCTCAAACACTGAAGCTTTCTTT.

CDR3 loop: CASSYFGTGSQPQHF. As DNA, the CDR3 is TGTGCCAGCAGTTACTTCGGGACAGGGAGTCAGCCCCAGCATTTT. The gene calls are TRBV6-5 and TRBJ1-5; 9 bases map to TRBD1. J was trimmed by 6 bases and V by 1 base; bases with no gene match: 4. The CDR3 totals 15 residues. Germline V lookup: CDR1 MNHEY, CDR2 SVGAGI.

This chain links TRBV11-2 with TRBJ2-2; 9 positions match TRBD1. The length of the CDR3 is 13 residues. V was pared by 4 bases and J by 13 bases, with 7 bases of the junction left unmatched. CDR1 and CDR2 from the germline V gene are SGHAT and FQNNGV. The CDR3 sequence: CASSSTRDRVLFF. Here the CDR3 DNA reads TGTGCCAGCAGCTCTACCAGGGACAGGGTGCTGTTTTTT. The full variable domain, with the rest looked up from reference TRBV11-2 and TRBJ2-2, is EAGVAQSPRYKIIEKRQSVAFWCNPISGHATLYWYQQILGQGPKLLIQFQNNGVVDDSQLPKDRFSAERLKGVDSTLKIQPAKLEDSAVYLCASSSTRDRVLFFGEGSRLTVL.

The rearrangement joins TRBV6-5 to TRBJ1-1; D might be TRBD1 (5 bases). Trimming removed 5 bases from V and 6 bases from J, with 10 bases in between. The CDR3 is made up of 12 amino acids. Germline V lookup: CDR1 MNHEY, CDR2 SVGAGI. This CDR3 reads CASSRGGAEAFF. The DNA for the CDR3 is TGTGCCAGCAGTCGTGGGGGGGCTGAAGCTTTCTTT.

This sequence joins TRBV7-3 and TRBJ1-1; tentatively, D is TRBD1 (5 bases). Trimming stripped 4 bases from V and 4 bases from J, with 10 bases between. The CDR3 runs to 13 residues. Germline-derived CDR1 and CDR2 are SGHTA and FQGTGA. CDR3 protein: CASSSDISTEAFF. As DNA, the CDR3 is TGTGCCAGCAGCTCGGACATCTCCACTGAAGCTTTCTTT.

The rearrangement uses TRBV6-5 and TRBJ1-4; D possibly corresponds to TRBD1 (5 bases). V lost 2 bases to trimming and J lost 5 bases, with 9 bases between them. The CDR3 has 14 residues. Looked up from germline, CDR1 is MNHEY and CDR2 is SVGAGI. Here the CDR3 DNA reads TGTGCCAGCAGTTACCGGGGGGGAAATGAAAAACTGTTTTTT. Translating gives CASSYRGGNEKLFF.

The sample holds one count of this clone. In nucleotides, the CDR3 is TGTGCCAGTAGTATAGCCTTGACAGGGAATTCGCCCCAGCATTTT. Protein: CASSIALTGNSPQHF. This rearrangement joins TRBV19 to TRBJ1-5; 7 bases agree with TRBD1. Germline CDR1 LNHDA, CDR2 SQIVND (reference sequence). This CDR3 region has 15 residues. Trimming took 1 base from V and 9 from J; bases not matched to a gene: 9.